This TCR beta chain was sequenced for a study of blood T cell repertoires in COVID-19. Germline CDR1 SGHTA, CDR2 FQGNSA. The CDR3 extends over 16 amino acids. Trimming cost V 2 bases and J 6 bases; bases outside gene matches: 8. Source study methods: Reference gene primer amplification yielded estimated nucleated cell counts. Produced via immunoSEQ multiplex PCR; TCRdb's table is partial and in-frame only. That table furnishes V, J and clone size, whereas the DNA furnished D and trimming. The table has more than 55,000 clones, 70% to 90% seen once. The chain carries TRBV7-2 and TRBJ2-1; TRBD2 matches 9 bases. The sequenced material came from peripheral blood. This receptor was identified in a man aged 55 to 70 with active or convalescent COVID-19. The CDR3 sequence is CASSLRPGLASNEQFF. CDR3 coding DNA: TGTGCCAGCAGCTTAAGACCGGGACTAGCAAGCAATGAGCAGTTCTTC.